In its sample, the clone carrying this TCR beta chain was seen once. The antigen remains unidentified. The study ran its PCR with 60 Vbeta and 13 Jbeta primers. Method: immunoSEQ multiplex PCR; TCRdb's copy keeps in-frame clones and lacks some. There are 40,000 or so clones in the sample; about 90% occur only once, and about 8% lies in the top ten. These data come from a study of cytomegalovirus exposure and HLA in healthy donors. General study findings and limits: For most TCR sequences rarity was the rule, although some public TCRs occurred in many donors. Presence/absence analyses assumed roughly uniform sequencing depth across donors. Analysis was performed later, and it showed HLA-associated TCR beta chains to be more clonally expanded than equally common others. The study designated 150 or so TCR beta chains cytomegalovirus-associated.

Looked up from germline, CDR1 is SGHRS and CDR2 is YFSETQ. This CDR3 comprises 14 residues. V was clipped by 1 base and J by 0 bases, with 5 bases between them. Sequencing was carried out using PBMCs. This chain connects TRBV5-1 to TRBJ1-3; D not certain. This receptor was obtained from a woman in her thirties or forties in good health and CMV-seropositive. The CDR3 DNA sequence: TGCGCCAGCAGCTTGCAGGTCTCTGGAAACACCATATATTTT. It encodes CASSLQVSGNTIYF.